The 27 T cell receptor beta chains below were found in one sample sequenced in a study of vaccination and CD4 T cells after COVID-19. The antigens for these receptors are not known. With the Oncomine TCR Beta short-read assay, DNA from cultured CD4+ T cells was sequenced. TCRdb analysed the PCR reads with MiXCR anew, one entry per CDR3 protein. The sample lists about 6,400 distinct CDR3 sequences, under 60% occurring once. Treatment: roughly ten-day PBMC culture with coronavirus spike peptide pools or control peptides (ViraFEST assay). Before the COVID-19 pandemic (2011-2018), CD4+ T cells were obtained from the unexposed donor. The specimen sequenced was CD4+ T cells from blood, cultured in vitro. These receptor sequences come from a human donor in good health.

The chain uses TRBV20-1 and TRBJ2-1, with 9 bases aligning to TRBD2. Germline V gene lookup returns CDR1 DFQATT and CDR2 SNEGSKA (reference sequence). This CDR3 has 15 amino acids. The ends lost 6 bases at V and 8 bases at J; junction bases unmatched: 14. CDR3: CSALPPGTSFHEQFF. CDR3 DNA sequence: TGCAGTGCCCTCCCCCCCGGGACTAGCTTTCATGAGCAGTTCTTC.

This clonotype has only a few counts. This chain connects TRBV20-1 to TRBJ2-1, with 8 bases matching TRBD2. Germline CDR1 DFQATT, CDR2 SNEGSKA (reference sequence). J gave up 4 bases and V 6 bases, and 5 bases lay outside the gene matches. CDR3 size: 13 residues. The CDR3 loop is CSASGRAYNEQFF. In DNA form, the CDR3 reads TGCAGTGCCTCCGGGAGGGCTTACAATGAGCAGTTCTTC.

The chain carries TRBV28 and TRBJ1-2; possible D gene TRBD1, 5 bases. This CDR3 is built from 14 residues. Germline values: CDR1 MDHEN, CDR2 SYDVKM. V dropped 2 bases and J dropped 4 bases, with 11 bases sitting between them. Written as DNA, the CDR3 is TGTGCCAGCAGTTTAGCGGGGCAAGGCTATGGCTACACCTTC. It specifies CASSLAGQGYGYTF.

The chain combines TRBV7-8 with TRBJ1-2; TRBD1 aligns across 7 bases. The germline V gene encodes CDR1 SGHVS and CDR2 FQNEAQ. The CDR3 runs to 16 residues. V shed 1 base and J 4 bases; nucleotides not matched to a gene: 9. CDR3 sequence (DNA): TGTGCCAGCAGCTTAGTCCGTGAGGGGGCGGTCTATGGCTACACCTTC. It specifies CASSLVREGAVYGYTF.

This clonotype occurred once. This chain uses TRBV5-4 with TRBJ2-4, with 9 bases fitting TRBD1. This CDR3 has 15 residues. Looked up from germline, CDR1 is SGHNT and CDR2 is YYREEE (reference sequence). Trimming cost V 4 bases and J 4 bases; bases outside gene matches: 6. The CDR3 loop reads CASSRRGQGKNIQYF. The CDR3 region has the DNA TGTGCCAGCAGCCGAAGAGGACAGGGGAAAAACATTCAGTACTTC.

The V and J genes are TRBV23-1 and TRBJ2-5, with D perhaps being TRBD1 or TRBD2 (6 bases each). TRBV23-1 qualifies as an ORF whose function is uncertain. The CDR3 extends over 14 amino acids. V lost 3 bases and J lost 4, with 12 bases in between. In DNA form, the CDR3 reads TGCGCCAGCAGTCACCAGGGGAGGAGAGAGACCCAGTACTTC. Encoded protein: CASSHQGRRETQYF.

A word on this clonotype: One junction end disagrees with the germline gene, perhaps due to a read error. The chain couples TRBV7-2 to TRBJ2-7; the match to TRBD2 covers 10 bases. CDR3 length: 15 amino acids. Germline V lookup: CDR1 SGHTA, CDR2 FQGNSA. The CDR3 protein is CASSVAGGPSYEQYF. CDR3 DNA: TGTGCCAGCAGCGTAGCGGGGGGTCCCTCCTACGAGCAGTACTTC.

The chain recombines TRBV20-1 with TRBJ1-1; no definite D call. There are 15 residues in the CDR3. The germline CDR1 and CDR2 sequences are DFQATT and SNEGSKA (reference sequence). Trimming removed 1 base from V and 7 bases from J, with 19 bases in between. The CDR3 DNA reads TGCAGTGCTAGAGTTTTATTCTCGGGAAGAAATGAAGCTTTCTTT. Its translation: CSARVLFSGRNEAFF.

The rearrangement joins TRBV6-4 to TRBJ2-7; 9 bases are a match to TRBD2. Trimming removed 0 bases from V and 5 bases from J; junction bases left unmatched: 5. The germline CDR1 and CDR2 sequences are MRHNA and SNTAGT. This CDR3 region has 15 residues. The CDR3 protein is CASSDSGTSFDEQYF. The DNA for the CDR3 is TGTGCCAGCAGTGACTCGGGGACTAGCTTCGACGAGCAGTACTTC.

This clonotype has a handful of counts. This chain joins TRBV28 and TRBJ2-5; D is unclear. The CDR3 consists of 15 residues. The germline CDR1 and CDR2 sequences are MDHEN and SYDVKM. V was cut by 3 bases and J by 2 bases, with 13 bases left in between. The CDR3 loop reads CASSLAAVAQETQYF. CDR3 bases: TGTGCCAGCAGTTTGGCGGCGGTTGCTCAAGAGACCCAGTACTTC.

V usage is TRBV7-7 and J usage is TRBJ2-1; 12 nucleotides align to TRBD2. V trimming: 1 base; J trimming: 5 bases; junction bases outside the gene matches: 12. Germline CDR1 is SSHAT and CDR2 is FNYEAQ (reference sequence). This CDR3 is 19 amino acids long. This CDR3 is CASSLGKGLAGGPDNEQFF. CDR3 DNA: TGTGCCAGCAGCTTAGGGAAAGGGCTAGCGGGAGGGCCGGACAATGAGCAGTTCTTC.

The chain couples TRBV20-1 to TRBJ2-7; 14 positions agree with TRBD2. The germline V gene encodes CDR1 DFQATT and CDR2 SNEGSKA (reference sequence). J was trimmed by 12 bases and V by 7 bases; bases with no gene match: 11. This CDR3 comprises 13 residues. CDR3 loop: CSGSGTSGGLAYF. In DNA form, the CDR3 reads TGCAGTGGTTCGGGGACTAGCGGGGGCTTGGCGTACTTC.

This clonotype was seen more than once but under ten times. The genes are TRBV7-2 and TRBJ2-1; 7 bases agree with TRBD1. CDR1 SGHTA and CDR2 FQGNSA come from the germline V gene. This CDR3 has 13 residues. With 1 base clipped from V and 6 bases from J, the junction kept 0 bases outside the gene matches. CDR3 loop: CASSLDRGNEQFF. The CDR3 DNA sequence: TGTGCCAGCAGCTTAGACAGGGGCAATGAGCAGTTCTTC. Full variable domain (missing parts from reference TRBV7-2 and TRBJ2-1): GAGVSQSPSNKVTEKGKDVELRCDPISGHTALYWYRQSLGQGLEFLIYFQGNSAPDKSGLPSDRFSAERTGGSVSTLTIQRTQQEDSAVYLCASSLDRGNEQFFGPGTRLTVL.

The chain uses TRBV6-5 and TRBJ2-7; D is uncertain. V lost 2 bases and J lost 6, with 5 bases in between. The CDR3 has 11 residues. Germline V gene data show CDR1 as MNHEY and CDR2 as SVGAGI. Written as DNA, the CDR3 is TGTGCCAGCAGTTACGATCGCGAGCAGTACTTC. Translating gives CASSYDREQYF.

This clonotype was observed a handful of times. In DNA, the CDR3 is TGCAGTGCTAGCTTTCAGGGTGGGCAGCCCCAGCATTTT. It codes for CSASFQGGQPQHF. V is TRBV20-1 and J is TRBJ1-5, with D perhaps TRBD1 (5 bases). The germline V gene has CDR1 DFQATT and CDR2 SNEGSKA (reference sequence). The V gene lost 3 bases and the J gene lost 7 bases, with 13 bases spanning the gap. This CDR3 has 13 residues.

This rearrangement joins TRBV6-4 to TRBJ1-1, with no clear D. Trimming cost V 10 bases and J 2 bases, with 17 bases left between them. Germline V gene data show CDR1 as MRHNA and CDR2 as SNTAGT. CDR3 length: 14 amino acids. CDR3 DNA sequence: TGTGCCACAACAAAGCCTAACTTTAACACTGAAGCTTTCTTT. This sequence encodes CATTKPNFNTEAFF.

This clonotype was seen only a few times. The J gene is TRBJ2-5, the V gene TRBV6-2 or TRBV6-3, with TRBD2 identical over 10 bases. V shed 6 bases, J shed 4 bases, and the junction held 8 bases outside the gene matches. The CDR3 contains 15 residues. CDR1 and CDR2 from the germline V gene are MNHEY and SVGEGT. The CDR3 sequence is CASRPSGGARETQYF. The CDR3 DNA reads TGTGCCAGCAGACCGAGCGGGGGGGCTCGAGAGACCCAGTACTTC.

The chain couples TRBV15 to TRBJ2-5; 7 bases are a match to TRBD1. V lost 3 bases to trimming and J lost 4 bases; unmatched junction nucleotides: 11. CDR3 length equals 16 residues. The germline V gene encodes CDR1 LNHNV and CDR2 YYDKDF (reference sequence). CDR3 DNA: TGTGCCACCAGCAGGAAAGGGGGCCTAGGGGGAGAGACCCAGTACTTC. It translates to CATSRKGGLGGETQYF.

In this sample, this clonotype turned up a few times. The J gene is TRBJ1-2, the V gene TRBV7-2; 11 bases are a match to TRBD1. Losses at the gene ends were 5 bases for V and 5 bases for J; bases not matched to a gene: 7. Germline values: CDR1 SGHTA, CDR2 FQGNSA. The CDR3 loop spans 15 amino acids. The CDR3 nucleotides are TGTGCCAGCAGCCGCCGAGGGACAGGGGGGTATGGCTACACCTTC. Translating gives CASSRRGTGGYGYTF.

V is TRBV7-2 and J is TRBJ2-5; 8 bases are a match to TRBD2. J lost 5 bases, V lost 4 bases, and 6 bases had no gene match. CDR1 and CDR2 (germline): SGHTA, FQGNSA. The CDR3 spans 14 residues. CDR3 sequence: CASSSGGGRETQYF. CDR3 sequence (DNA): TGTGCCAGCAGCTCCGGGGGGGGCCGGGAGACCCAGTACTTC. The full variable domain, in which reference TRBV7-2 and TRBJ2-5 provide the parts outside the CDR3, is GAGVSQSPSNKVTEKGKDVELRCDPISGHTALYWYRQSLGQGLEFLIYFQGNSAPDKSGLPSDRFSAERTGGSVSTLTIQRTQQEDSAVYLCASSSGGGRETQYFGPGTRLLVL.

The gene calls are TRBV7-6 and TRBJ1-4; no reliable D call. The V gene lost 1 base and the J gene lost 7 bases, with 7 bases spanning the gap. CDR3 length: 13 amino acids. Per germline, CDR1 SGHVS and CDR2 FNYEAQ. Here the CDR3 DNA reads TGTGCCAGCAGCTTAGTAGCAGGTGAAAAACTGTTTTTT. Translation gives CASSLVAGEKLFF.

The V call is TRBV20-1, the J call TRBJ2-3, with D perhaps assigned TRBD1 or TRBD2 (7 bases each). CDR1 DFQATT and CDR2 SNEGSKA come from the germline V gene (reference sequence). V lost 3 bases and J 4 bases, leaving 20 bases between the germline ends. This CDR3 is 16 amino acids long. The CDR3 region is CSASSPRGGVADTQYF. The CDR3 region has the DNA TGCAGTGCTAGTTCCCCCAGGGGGGGCGTGGCAGATACGCAGTATTTT.

The CDR3, as DNA: TGTGCCAGCAGTGAAGCAAGTCAGCCCCAGCATTTT. Translating it yields CASSEASQPQHF. The genes are TRBV6-1 and TRBJ1-5, with D unresolved. CDR3 size: 12 residues. Trimming took 0 bases from V and 6 from J, leaving 3 bases between them. Germline-derived CDR1 and CDR2 are MNHNS and SASEGT.

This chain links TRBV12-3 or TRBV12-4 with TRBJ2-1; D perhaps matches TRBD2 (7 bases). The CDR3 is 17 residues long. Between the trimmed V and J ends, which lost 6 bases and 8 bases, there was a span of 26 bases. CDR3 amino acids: CASSRLSLGGAMDEQFF. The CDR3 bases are TGTGCCAGCAGCCGTTTAAGCCTAGGGGGGGCAATGGATGAGCAGTTCTTC.

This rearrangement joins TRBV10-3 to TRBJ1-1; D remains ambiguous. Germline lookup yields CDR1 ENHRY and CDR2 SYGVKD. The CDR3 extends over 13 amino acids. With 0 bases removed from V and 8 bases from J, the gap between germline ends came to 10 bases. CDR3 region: CAISESVSLEAFF. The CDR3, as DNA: TGTGCCATCAGTGAGTCGGTTAGCTTAGAAGCTTTCTTT.

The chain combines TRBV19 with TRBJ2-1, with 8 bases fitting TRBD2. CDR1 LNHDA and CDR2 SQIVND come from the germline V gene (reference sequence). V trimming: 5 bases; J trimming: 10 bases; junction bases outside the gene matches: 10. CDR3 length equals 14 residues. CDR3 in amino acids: CASSAPGRVGEQFF. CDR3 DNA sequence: TGTGCCAGTAGTGCTCCCGGGAGGGTGGGCGAGCAGTTCTTC.

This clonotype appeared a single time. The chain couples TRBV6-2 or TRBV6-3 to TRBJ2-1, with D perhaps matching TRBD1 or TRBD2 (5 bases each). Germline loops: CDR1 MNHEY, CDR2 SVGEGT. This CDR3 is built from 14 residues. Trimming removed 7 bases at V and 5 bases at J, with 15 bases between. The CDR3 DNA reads TGTGCCAGCACCAACTGGGACGGCGACAATGAGCAGTTCTTC. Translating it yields CASTNWDGDNEQFF.